The rows below give T cell receptor beta chains drawn from one sample of a study of cytomegalovirus exposure and HLA in healthy donors. Clones were sequenced by immunoSEQ multiplex PCR, and TCRdb holds only the in-frame ones, with some missing. The sample lists under 200,000 clones; more than 9.5% were seen once. Sequenced input: PBMCs. The receptors here all came from a man aged 45-65 years in good health and CMV-seropositive. Each CDR3 is given with its conserved first and last residue.

v_call | cdr3_aa
TRBV10-1 | CASTRNRFF
TRBV7-9 | CASSGTGNSPLHF
TRBV7-2 | CASSLAGTGGFNEQFF
TRBV30 | CAWSAGGVPGMRGYTF
TRBV7-6 | CASSPRGRGGVKTQYF
TRBV4-1 | CASSQGTGISYGYTF
TRBV5-4 | CASSFWTSGGAREQFF
TRBV6-5 | CASSYDGNYGYTF
TRBV5-8 | CASSRIFYEQYF
TRBV5-6 | CASSLEGQGIGELFF
TRBV10-2 | CASSESWGGNQPQHF
TRBV18 | CASSPTQGRVNTGELFF
TRBV28 | CASSSTGTKNIQYF
TRBV5-4 | CASSETDLNYTF
TRBV10-2 | CASLPTGGYGTEAFF
TRBV5-6 | CASSGGPGSDSVNQPQHF
TRBV11-3 | CASSLSTGNSPLHF
TRBV25-1 | CASSEGQSGYTF
TRBV7-9 | CASSSGRGKGGYTF
TRBV13 | CASSPGRAGSEQYF
TRBV18 | CASSSQVTSTDTQYF
TRBV6-5 | CAGTGTGIYEQFF
TRBV11-3 | CASSLVRHTEAFF
TRBV12-1 | CASRAPCGPGELFF
TRBV4-1 | CASSQDRQGAGNTIYF
TRBV5-1 | CASSPGPGTGNTIYF
TRBV4-1 | CASSQSQGIEQFF
TRBV9 | CASSVVGSTDTQYF
TRBV19 | CASSPYSSLANEKLFF
TRBV6-1 | CASSPRQGNTGELFF
TRBV19 | CASSQRTGGNEKLFF
TRBV5-1 | CASSLAGVGGEEQYF
TRBV10-3 | CAIRGAPGYEQYF
TRBV19 | CATTGNSNQPQHF
TRBV5-8 | CASIRTDTQYF
TRBV7-8 | CASSPQTGVPDTQYF
TRBV7-2 | CASSLLVRGGTEAFF
TRBV5-6 | CASSFTQGARGYTF
TRBV4-3 | CASSQDRATNEKLFF
TRBV29-1 | CSAGRLGADAYPF
TRBV18 | CASSPPWQGNTEAFF
TRBV6-1 | CASRRTGNSYEQYF
TRBV9 | CASSGPLGGSGETQYF
TRBV6-1 | CASSESSSYNSPLHF
TRBV7-2 | CASSFTQINQPQHF
TRBV19 | CASSIAGGSANEKLFF
TRBV5-1 | CASSKGQGTGYTF